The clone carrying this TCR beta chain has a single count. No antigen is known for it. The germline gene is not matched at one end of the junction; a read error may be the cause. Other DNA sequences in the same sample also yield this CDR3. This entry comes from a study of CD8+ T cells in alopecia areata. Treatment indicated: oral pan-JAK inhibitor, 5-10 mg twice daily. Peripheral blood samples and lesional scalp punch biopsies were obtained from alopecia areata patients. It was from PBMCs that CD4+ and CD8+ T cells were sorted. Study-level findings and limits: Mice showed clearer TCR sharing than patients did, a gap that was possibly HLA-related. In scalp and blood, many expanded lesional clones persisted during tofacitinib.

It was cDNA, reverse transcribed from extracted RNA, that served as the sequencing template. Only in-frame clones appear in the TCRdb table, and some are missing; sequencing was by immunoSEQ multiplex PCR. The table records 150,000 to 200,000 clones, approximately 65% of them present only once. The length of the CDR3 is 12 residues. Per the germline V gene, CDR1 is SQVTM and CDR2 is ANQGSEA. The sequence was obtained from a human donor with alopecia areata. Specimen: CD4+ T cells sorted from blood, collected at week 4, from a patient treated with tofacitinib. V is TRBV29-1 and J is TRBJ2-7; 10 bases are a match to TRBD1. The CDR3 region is CSARQGAGEQYF. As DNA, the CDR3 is TGTAGCGCTCGACAGGGGGCCGGCGAGCAGTACTTC.